This T cell receptor beta chain was sequenced in a study of blood T cell repertoires in COVID-19. About the study: COVID-19 samples collected from the United States, Italy and Spain covered acute and convalescent phases. Nucleic acid was either cDNA or gDNA, and it came from T cells, B-cell-depleted T cells, or PBMCs.

The CDR3 runs 16 residues. Trimming removed 1 base from V and 8 bases from J, with 20 bases in between. Looked up from germline, CDR1 is SGHTA and CDR2 is FQGNSA. Per the original data handling: Amplified reference gene primers provided the basis for estimating nucleated cell counts. Assay: immunoSEQ multiplex PCR; the TCRdb copy retains only in-frame clones and omits some. D and trimming were read from the DNA, whereas the V and J calls and clone size are those reported in that table. Altogether about 190,000 clones are present, under 80% being singletons, with the ten largest covering 13%. This TCR derives from a man aged 50 to 59 who had recovered from COVID-19. This chain connects TRBV7-2 to TRBJ1-1, with D uncertain. The specimen was peripheral blood. CDR3 coding DNA: TGTGCCAGCAGCTTAGGCCCCCCGCCACAGAGCACAGAAGCTTTCTTT. Its protein product is CASSLGPPPQSTEAFF.